This T cell receptor beta chain was found in a study of T cell repertoires in cytomegalovirus infection. Study outcomes and limitations: The cumulative frequency of public TCR beta families distinguished individuals who carried CMV together with the relevant HLA. Dominating the ex vivo response were HLA-C-restricted CMV-specific TCR beta clonotypes.

TCRdb reanalysed the reads using MiXCR and keeps one entry per CDR3 protein. The data hold 140,000 to 150,000 distinct CDR3 sequences, with 32% observed a single time. Many counts were recorded for this clonotype. As yet, its antigen is unknown. The sequencing used CD8+ T cells from cultured PBMCs, collected from culture after CMV antigen stimulation. This receptor was identified in a human donor in good health (CMV status not recorded). Some clones in this sample may be carry-over from other donors' samples.

CDR3 amino acids: CASSLDSPNEQFF. In DNA, the CDR3 is TGTGCCAGCAGCTTGGATTCTCCTAATGAGCAGTTCTTC. This chain joins TRBV5-6 and TRBJ2-1; D uncertain. Trimming stripped 0 bases from V and 7 bases from J, with 8 bases between. The CDR3 loop spans 13 amino acids. Per germline, CDR1 SGHDT and CDR2 YYEEEE.